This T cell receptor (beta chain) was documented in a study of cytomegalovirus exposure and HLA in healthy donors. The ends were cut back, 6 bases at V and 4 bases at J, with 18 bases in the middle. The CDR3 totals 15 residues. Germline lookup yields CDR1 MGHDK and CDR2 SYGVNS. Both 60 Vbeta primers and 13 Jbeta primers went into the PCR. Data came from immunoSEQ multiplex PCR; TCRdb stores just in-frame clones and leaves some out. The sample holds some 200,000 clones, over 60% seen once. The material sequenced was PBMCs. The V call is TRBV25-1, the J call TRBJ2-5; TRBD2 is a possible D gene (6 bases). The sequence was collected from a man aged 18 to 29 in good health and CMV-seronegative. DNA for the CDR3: TGTGCCAGCAGCCGTGCGGGGTATAGCGGAGAGACCCAGTACTTC. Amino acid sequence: CASSRAGYSGETQYF.